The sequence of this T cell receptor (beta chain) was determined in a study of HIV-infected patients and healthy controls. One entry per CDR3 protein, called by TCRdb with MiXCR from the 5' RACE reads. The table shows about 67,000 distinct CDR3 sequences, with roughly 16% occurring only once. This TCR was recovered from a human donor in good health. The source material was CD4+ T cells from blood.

The CDR3 reads CASNSENAGHTEAFF. The CDR3 DNA sequence: TGCGCCAGCAATTCCGAGAACGCGGGGCACACTGAAGCTTTCTTT. The chain uses TRBV5-1 and TRBJ1-1; possibly TRBD1 for D (5 bases). Germline CDR1 and CDR2: SGHRS and YFSETQ. V shed 6 bases and J shed 3 bases, with 18 bases lying between them. The CDR3 sequence is 15 residues long.